This TCR beta chain was recorded in a study of T cell repertoires in cytomegalovirus infection. Study-wide context: CMV infection together with matching HLA type was indicated by public TCR beta signatures.

TCRdb recomputed calls from the reads with MiXCR, one row per CDR3 protein. The data hold about 480,000 distinct CDR3 sequences, with 25% to 35% observed a single time. Study findings and constraints: CMV-specific HLA-C-restricted TCR beta clonotypes dominated the ex vivo response.

The CDR3 has 14 residues. Trimming took 1 base from V and 8 from J; bases not matched to a gene: 6. From germline, CDR1 is SGHAT and CDR2 FQNNGV. In its sample, this clonotype was seen a few times. The target antigen is unknown. The chain combines TRBV11-2 with TRBJ2-3; 7 bases agree with TRBD2. The TCR comes from a human donor in good health (CMV status not recorded). Some clones in this sample may be carry-over from other donors' samples. Sequencing used cultured PBMCs, obtained from culture after CMV antigen stimulation. The CDR3 region is CASSLGAGDTTQYF. The DNA for the CDR3 is TGTGCCAGCAGCTTAGGCGCGGGAGACACTACGCAGTATTTT.